What follows are 27 T cell receptor beta chains derived from one specimen sequenced in a study of cytomegalovirus exposure and HLA in healthy donors. Primers included in the PCR were 60 Vbeta and 13 Jbeta primers. Here immunoSEQ multiplex PCR was the method, and the copy in TCRdb shows in-frame clones only, minus some. In the table there are more than 200,000 clones, around 80% of which are singletons. The sequencing sample was made of PBMCs. Receptor source: a man in his forties in good health and CMV-seronegative.

This clone was seen only once. CDR3 amino acids: CASSTRGLGETQYF. The CDR3 DNA follows: TGTGCCAGCAGTACTAGAGGCCTTGGAGAGACCCAGTACTTC. J is TRBJ2-5 and V is TRBV6-5, with D maybe TRBD2 (5 bases). Deletions cut 5 bases from V and 4 bases from J, with 14 bases between. CDR3 length equals 14 residues. Germline V gene data show CDR1 as MNHEY and CDR2 as SVGAGI.

This chain connects TRBV7-3 to TRBJ2-3; 10 bases map to TRBD2. Germline lookup yields CDR1 SGHTA and CDR2 FQGTGA. V was pared by 0 bases and J by 3 bases, with 12 bases of the junction left unmatched. There are 19 residues in the CDR3. The CDR3 bases are TGTGCCAGCAGCTTAACGCCCTTTGCTAGCGGGAGTGGAACAGATACGCAGTATTTT. This sequence encodes CASSLTPFASGSGTDTQYF.

This clone occurred once. The chain has TRBV13 and TRBJ1-4; 7 bases are a match to TRBD1. V lost 5 bases to trimming and J lost 7 bases; unmatched junction nucleotides: 7. CDR1 PRHDT and CDR2 FYEKMQ come from the germline V gene (reference sequence). The CDR3 covers 14 residues. In DNA, the CDR3 is TGTGCCAGCAGCATGGGGACAGTTGGTGAAAAACTGTTTTTT. It is translated as CASSMGTVGEKLFF. Filled out from reference TRBV13 and TRBJ1-4, the complete variable domain reads AAGVIQSPRHLIKEKRETATLKCYPIPRHDTVYWYQQGPGQDPQFLISFYEKMQSDKGSIPDRFSAQQFSDYHSELNMSSLELGDSALYFCASSMGTVGEKLFFGSGTQLSVL.

The chain uses TRBV18 and TRBJ1-1, with no clear D. Trimming left V 3 bases short and J 1 base short, with 9 bases between. Germline loops: CDR1 KGHSH, CDR2 LQKENI. CDR3 length equals 14 residues. The CDR3 DNA follows: TGTGCCAGCTCACCCACAGAGGGGAACACTGAAGCTTTCTTT. Its protein product is CASSPTEGNTEAFF.

The chain employs TRBV4-2 and TRBJ2-7; 7 bases agree with TRBD2. The V segment lost 4 bases and the J segment 5 bases; nucleotides outside the gene matches: 11. This CDR3 is 15 amino acids long. The germline V gene has CDR1 LGHNA and CDR2 YNFKEQ. In nucleotides, the CDR3 is TGTGCCAGCAGCCCTCAAGCGGGACGCCGTGACGAGCAGTACTTC. Protein product: CASSPQAGRRDEQYF.

This clone showed up just once. The CDR3 spells CASSWDRGEAGYTF. CDR3 DNA: TGTGCCAGCAGTTGGGACAGGGGGGAGGCTGGCTACACCTTC. The rearrangement uses TRBV28 and TRBJ1-2; TRBD1 matches 11 bases. CDR3 length equals 14 residues. Germline-derived CDR1 and CDR2 are MDHEN and SYDVKM. V lost 4 bases, J lost 7 bases, and 5 bases stayed unmatched.

The J gene is TRBJ2-6, the V gene TRBV28; tentatively, D is TRBD1 (6 bases). V was shortened by 7 bases and J by 0 bases, with 13 bases between the two germline ends. There are 16 residues in the CDR3. CDR1 is MDHEN, CDR2 SYDVKM, per germline. The DNA of the CDR3 is TGTGCCAGCAATTTCGACAGGCCCTCTGGGGCCAACGTCCTGACTTTC. Its translation is CASNFDRPSGANVLTF. Filled out from reference TRBV28 and TRBJ2-6, the complete variable domain reads DVKVTQSSRYLVKRTGEKVFLECVQDMDHENMFWYRQDPGLGLRLIYFSYDVKMKEKGDIPEGYSVSREKKERFSLILESASTNQTSMYLCASNFDRPSGANVLTFGAGSRLTVL.

The rearrangement joins TRBV30 to TRBJ1-4; TRBD1 might be the D (5 bases). V lost 1 base and J lost 5, with 8 bases in between. The germline CDR1 and CDR2 sequences are GTSNPN and SVGIG (reference sequence). The length of the CDR3 is 13 residues. CDR3 in DNA: TGTGCCTGGAGTGGACAGATAAATGAAAAACTGTTTTTT. This gives the protein CAWSGQINEKLFF.

The V call is TRBV4-1, the J call TRBJ2-2; unclear D gene. This CDR3 has 15 residues. CDR1 and CDR2 from the germline V gene are MGHRA and YSYEKL. Deletions cut 3 bases from V and 1 base from J, with 9 bases between. CDR3 in DNA: TGCGCCAGCAGCCACTACCACGAGAACACCGGGGAGCTGTTTTTT. It translates to CASSHYHENTGELFF.

This clone was detected a few times. The rearrangement uses TRBV29-1 and TRBJ1-1; tentatively, D is TRBD1 (6 bases). Per the germline V gene, CDR1 is SQVTM and CDR2 is ANQGSEA. Trimming shortened V by 5 bases and J by 2 bases, and 9 bases separated the two germline ends. The CDR3 is 12 residues long. CDR3 nucleotides: TGCAGCGTTTGGACAGACAACACTGAAGCTTTCTTT. As protein: CSVWTDNTEAFF. The full variable domain, rest sourced from reference TRBV29-1 and TRBJ1-1, is SAVISQKPSRDICQRGTSLTIQCQVDSQVTMMFWYRQQPGQSLTLIATANQGSEATYESGFVIDKFPISRPNLTFSTLTVSNMSPEDSSIYLCSVWTDNTEAFFGQGTRLTVV.

The rearrangement links TRBV10-3 to TRBJ2-1; 13 bases align to TRBD2. Germline-derived CDR1 and CDR2 are ENHRY and SYGVKD. V trimming: 2 bases; J trimming: 3 bases; junction bases outside the gene matches: 7. The CDR3 is 18 residues long. The DNA for the CDR3 is TGTGCCATCAGTGAGGGACTAGCGGGAGATTGGGTCTACAATGAGCAGTTCTTC. It is translated as CAISEGLAGDWVYNEQFF.

A note on this clone: Other nucleotide sequences in the sample specify the same CDR3. The chain employs TRBV30 and TRBJ1-2, with D possibly matching TRBD1 (5 bases). Trimming left V 4 bases short and J 9 bases short, with 24 bases between. Germline V gene sequence: CDR1 GTSNPN, CDR2 SVGIG (reference sequence). The CDR3 has 15 amino acids. This CDR3 is CAWNPDTQGLGSYTF. Written as DNA, the CDR3 is TGTGCCTGGAATCCCGACACGCAGGGATTGGGGAGCTACACCTTC.

The V gene is TRBV7-3, the J gene TRBJ2-7, with D unresolved. CDR1 is SGHTA and CDR2 is FQGTGA in the germline V gene. With 5 bases removed from V and 4 bases from J, the gap between germline ends came to 9 bases. The CDR3 totals 12 residues. In nucleotides, the CDR3 is TGTGCCAGCAGCCCCGACGGGTACGAGCAGTACTTC. Encoded protein: CASSPDGYEQYF.

V usage is TRBV15 and J usage is TRBJ1-3; 7 bases agree with TRBD1. Unmatched junction bases numbered 7, after V lost 5 bases and J lost 0 bases. The CDR3 covers 16 residues. Germline CDR1 is LNHNV and CDR2 is YYDKDF (reference sequence). CDR3 coding DNA: TGTGCCACCAGCCCGAGACAGGGCCCCTCTGGAAACACCATATATTTT. Its translation: CATSPRQGPSGNTIYF. The entire variable domain, with the rest obtained from reference TRBV15 and TRBJ1-3, is as follows: DAMVIQNPRYQVTQFGKPVTLSCSQTLNHNVMYWYQQKSSQAPKLLFHYYDKDFNNEADTPDNFQSRRPNTSFCFLDIRSPGLGDTAMYLCATSPRQGPSGNTIYFGEGSWLTVV.

The chain links TRBV27 to TRBJ2-7; a weak D match, TRBD2 (5 bases). This CDR3 region has 12 residues. The germline V gene encodes CDR1 MNHEY and CDR2 SMNVEV (reference sequence). The V gene lost 6 bases and the J gene lost 7 bases, with 13 bases spanning the gap. CDR3 residues: CASSEIRGEQYF. The CDR3 DNA reads TGTGCCAGCAGCGAAATTCGGGGTGAGCAGTACTTC.

This clone was picked up a small number of times. V and J are TRBV2 and TRBJ2-7, with D unresolved. The CDR3 covers 15 residues. Between the trimmed V and J ends, which lost 5 bases and 2 bases, there was a span of 16 bases. Germline V gives CDR1 SNHLY, CDR2 FYNNEI. The CDR3 DNA is TGTGCCAGCAGTAAAGAGTCTACCCCAACCTACGAGCAGTACTTC. It is translated as CASSKESTPTYEQYF.

This sequence joins TRBV7-6 and TRBJ2-3, with 10 bases that match TRBD2. V shed 3 bases, J shed 2 bases, and the junction held 5 bases outside the gene matches. There are 16 residues in the CDR3. CDR1 is SGHVS, CDR2 FNYEAQ, per germline. The CDR3 DNA sequence: TGTGCCAGCAGCTTCAAGCGGGGGGGTCACACAGATACGCAGTATTTT. It codes for CASSFKRGGHTDTQYF.

The gene calls are TRBV6-6 and TRBJ2-2; 10 bases are shared with TRBD2. This CDR3 is built from 15 residues. V was clipped by 4 bases and J by 5 bases; unmatched bases: 4. CDR1 is MNHNY and CDR2 is SVGAGI in the germline V gene (reference sequence). This CDR3 reads CASSWTSGSTGELFF. DNA for the CDR3: TGTGCCAGCAGTTGGACTAGCGGTAGTACCGGGGAGCTGTTTTTT.

The gene calls are TRBV19 and TRBJ1-3; D call uncertain. Germline values: CDR1 LNHDA, CDR2 SQIVND (reference sequence). V was cut by 5 bases and J by 0 bases, with 8 bases left in between. The CDR3 totals 14 residues. CDR3 nucleotides: TGTGCCAGTAGTGTGGCATTCTCTGGAAACACCATATATTTT. Translated: CASSVAFSGNTIYF. Full variable domain (remainder filled in from reference TRBV19 and TRBJ1-3): DGGITQSPKYLFRKEGQNVTLSCEQNLNHDAMYWYRQDPGQGLRLIYYSQIVNDFQKGDIAEGYSVSREKKESFPLTVTSAQKNPTAFYLCASSVAFSGNTIYFGEGSWLTVV.

This clone was found once. The junction does not match germline at one end; this may be a read error. Other DNA sequences within the sample encode an identical CDR3. This chain connects TRBV7-6 to TRBJ2-2, with 7 bases that match TRBD2. The CDR3 is made up of 14 amino acids. The germline gives CDR1 SGHVS, CDR2 FNYEAQ. CDR3 nucleotide sequence: TGTGCCAGCACCTGGGAGGGGAACACCGGGGAACTGTTTTTT. It yields the protein CASTWEGNTGELFF.

V and J are TRBV29-1 and TRBJ1-2, with TRBD1 as a possible D gene (5 bases). The V and J ends lost 5 bases and 5 bases respectively, with 24 bases between them. CDR1 is SQVTM, CDR2 ANQGSEA, per germline. This CDR3 has 16 amino acids. The CDR3 DNA follows: TGCAGCGTTACCGATGCTGCCAGGGCTTCGAGATATGGCTACACCTTC. Translated: CSVTDAARASRYGYTF.

CDR3 bases: TGTGCCAGCAGCTTGGCAGAGAACACCGGGGAGCTGTTTTTT. Translating gives CASSLAENTGELFF. The chain links TRBV7-8 to TRBJ2-2; D is unresolved. The germline V and J ends were trimmed by 3 bases and 1 base, with 6 bases remaining between them. Germline V lookup: CDR1 SGHVS, CDR2 FQNEAQ. The CDR3 runs 14 residues.

This clone was detected a few times. The rearrangement uses TRBV6-6 and TRBJ2-3, with TRBD1 identical over 9 bases. The CDR3 totals 14 residues. V lost 5 bases and J lost 8; bases outside the gene matches: 8. Germline V gene lookup returns CDR1 MNHNY and CDR2 SVGAGI (reference sequence). DNA of the CDR3: TGTGCCAGCAGTATACAGGGGGCGCCGGGTACGCAGTATTTT. Translating it yields CASSIQGAPGTQYF.

This clone was detected once. The V call is TRBV7-2, the J call TRBJ2-5; D is perhaps TRBD2 (6 bases). The CDR3 runs to 13 residues. Germline-derived CDR1 and CDR2 are SGHTA and FQGNSA. Trimming removed 3 bases from V and 5 bases from J, with 10 bases in between. The CDR3 region has the DNA TGTGCCAGCAGCTTTGGGGGGATTGAGACCCAGTACTTC. It translates to CASSFGGIETQYF.

The V gene is TRBV5-4, the J gene TRBJ2-5, with D possibly being TRBD2 (6 bases). The V gene's germline CDR1 is SGHNT and CDR2 YYREEE (reference sequence). The V and J ends lost 1 base and 8 bases respectively, with 18 bases between them. The CDR3 is 15 residues long. CDR3 loop: CASSLFGSGFGTQYF. CDR3 sequence (DNA): TGTGCCAGCAGCTTGTTTGGTAGCGGTTTTGGAACCCAGTACTTC.

This sequence joins TRBV4-2 and TRBJ2-1, with D perhaps matching TRBD2 (6 bases). V was trimmed by 3 bases and J by 12 bases, leaving 18 bases between them. The CDR3 runs 14 residues. CDR1 is LGHNA and CDR2 is YNFKEQ in the germline V gene. The CDR3, as DNA: TGTGCCAGCAGCCAGGATCGGGACTCGGGATTGCAGTTCTTC. Encoded protein: CASSQDRDSGLQFF.

This chain links TRBV5-1 with TRBJ2-5, with a weak D call TRBD1 (8 bases). The DNA matches TRBJ2-7 better at its end, which makes the J call doubtful. The CDR3 length is 16 residues. Germline V lookup: CDR1 SGHRS, CDR2 YFSETQ. As DNA, the CDR3 is TGCGCCAGCAGCTTGGGTGGACAGGGAGGGTCCTACGAGCAGTACTTC. It codes for CASSLGGQGGSYEQYF.